The sequence of this TCR beta chain was determined in a study of control samples from healthy donors and cancer patients. Trimming took off 0 bases at V and 2 bases at J, with 11 bases between the two ends. This CDR3 spans 15 amino acids. CDR1 SGDLS and CDR2 YYNGEE come from the germline V gene. The method was immunoSEQ multiplex PCR; TCRdb's version includes in-frame clones alone and lacks a portion of them. The sample holds around 100,000 clones, roughly 89% seen once. The TCR originated in a human donor in good health. The donor label of this sample is uncertain. Sequenced input: blood. The J gene is TRBJ1-1, the V gene TRBV9; D remains ambiguous. The CDR3 DNA reads TGTGCCAGCAGCGTAGTGGGCACAGCTAACACTGAAGCTTTCTTT. Translation gives CASSVVGTANTEAFF. Drawing the rest from reference TRBV9 and TRBJ1-1, the complete variable domain is DSGVTQTPKHLITATGQRVTLRCSPRSGDLSVYWYQQSLDQGLQFLIQYYNGEERAKGNILERFSAQQFPDLHSELNLSSLELGDSALYFCASSVVGTANTEAFFGQGTRLTVV.